A selection of T cell receptor beta chains follows, all from one sample in a study of blood T cell repertoires in COVID-19. TCRdb keeps only in-frame clones here, not all; method: immunoSEQ multiplex PCR. The table records around 310,000 clones, about nine tenths of them present only once. Sequencing was carried out using PBMCs or T cells enriched from blood (not recorded which). All receptors derive from a woman under 40 who had recovered from COVID-19. Each CDR3 is given with its conserved first and last residue. The D gene is left open where the match is weak. Rows give clone size only sometimes, using once, few, many, or a class for an expanded clone.

abundance	v_gene	len	d_gene	j_gene	CDR3aa	CDR3nt
NA	TRBV27	15	TRBD1	TRBJ2-2	CASSQQGARTGELFF	TGTGCCAGCAGTCAACAGGGGGCGAGGACCGGGGAGCTGTTTTTT
NA	TRBV7-2	16	TRBD2	TRBJ2-1	CASSLLSSGIYNEQFF	TGTGCCAGCAGCCTGCTTTCTAGCGGGATCTACAATGAGCAGTTCTTC
NA	TRBV18	15	NA	TRBJ2-6	CASSPTTSGANVLTF	TGTGCCAGCTCGCCGACTACCTCTGGGGCCAACGTCCTGACTTTC
NA	TRBV25-1	16	TRBD2	TRBJ2-1	CASSDPGTSVYNEQFF	TGTGCCAGCAGTGACCCCGGGACTAGTGTCTATAATGAGCAGTTCTTC
NA	TRBV28	17	TRBD1	TRBJ2-3	CASSLTAPGGGGDTQYF	TGTGCCAGCAGTTTGACGGCACCAGGGGGCGGTGGAGATACGCAGTATTTT
NA	TRBV7-9	13	NA	TRBJ2-7	CASSSIGGWEQYF	TGTGCCAGCAGCTCTATAGGAGGTTGGGAGCAGTACTTC
once	TRBV4-3	17	NA	TRBJ1-4	CASSQENPGAANEKLFF	TGCGCCAGCAGCCAAGAAAACCCGGGAGCTGCTAATGAAAAACTGTTTTTT
NA	TRBV3-1/TRBV3-2	15	NA	TRBJ1-4	CASSSPTDQNEKLFF	TGTGCCAGCAGCTCCCCGACAGACCAAAATGAAAAACTGTTTTTT
NA	TRBV19	18	TRBD2	TRBJ2-7	CASSISRLAGAGSYEQYF	TGTGCCAGTAGTATCAGTCGTCTAGCGGGAGCGGGGTCCTACGAGCAGTACTTC
NA	TRBV6-1	13	NA	TRBJ1-2	CASSESPFRGYTF	TGTGCCAGCAGTGAATCTCCTTTTAGAGGCTACACCTTC
NA	TRBV9	16	TRBD2	TRBJ2-5	CASSDQGLAGQETQYF	TGTGCCAGCAGCGACCAGGGACTAGCGGGCCAAGAGACCCAGTACTTC
NA	TRBV7-7	15	TRBD1	TRBJ2-5	CASRIGTGGEETQYF	TGTGCTAGCAGAATAGGGACAGGGGGGGAAGAGACCCAGTACTTC
NA	TRBV7-2	15	NA	TRBJ1-1	CASSLAPQMNTEAFF	TGTGCCAGCAGCTTAGCCCCGCAGATGAACACTGAAGCTTTCTTT
NA	TRBV6-6	11	TRBD1	TRBJ1-1	CASSLQGVTFF	TGTGCCAGCAGCTTACAGGGGGTGACTTTCTTT
NA	TRBV7-9	15	NA	TRBJ2-5	CASSLYADTRETQYF	TGTGCCAGCAGCTTATATGCGGATACAAGGGAGACCCAGTACTTC
NA	TRBV9	13	NA	TRBJ1-1	CASSVQVHTEAFF	TGTGCCAGCAGCGTACAGGTGCACACTGAAGCTTTCTTT
NA	TRBV6-1	14	TRBD1	TRBJ2-7	CASSEVYRGHEQYF	TGTGCCAGCAGTGAGGTCTACAGGGGGCACGAGCAGTACTTC
NA	TRBV10-2	14	NA	TRBJ1-4	CASAETPAGEKLFF	TGCGCCAGCGCCGAGACCCCGGCGGGGGAAAAACTGTTTTTT
NA	TRBV25-1	18	TRBD2	TRBJ2-5	CASSEGTSGSNPWETQYF	TGTGCCAGCAGTGAAGGGACTAGCGGGAGTAACCCCTGGGAGACCCAGTACTTC
NA	TRBV5-1	15	NA	TRBJ1-4	CASSLAFGGAEKLFF	TGCGCCAGCAGCTTGGCCTTCGGCGGGGCTGAAAAACTGTTTTTT
NA	TRBV4-1	14	TRBD1	TRBJ2-7	CASSQDRGSYEQYF	TGCGCCAGCAGCCAAGACAGGGGGTCCTACGAGCAGTACTTC
NA	TRBV5-4	15	TRBD2	TRBJ2-7	CASSFGLEGFSEQYF	TGTGCCAGCAGCTTCGGACTAGAGGGCTTTTCAGAGCAGTACTTC
NA	TRBV5-5	14	TRBD1	TRBJ1-5	CASSRTGLDQPQHF	TGTGCCAGCAGCCGGACAGGGCTCGATCAGCCCCAGCATTTT